The 26 T cell receptor beta chains below all came from one sample that was sequenced in a study of blood T cell repertoires in COVID-19. The assay was immunoSEQ multiplex PCR, and TCRdb's table has in-frame clones only and misses some. The data hold more than 250,000 clones, with around 86% observed a single time. Sequences were obtained from PBMCs or T cells enriched from blood (not recorded which). The receptors originated from a woman aged 18 to 35 who had recovered from COVID-19.

The V call is TRBV6-5, the J call TRBJ2-7; D is possibly TRBD1 (6 bases). The CDR3 has 14 residues. V was trimmed by 9 bases and J by 2 bases, leaving 17 bases between them. Germline lookup yields CDR1 MNHEY and CDR2 SVGAGI. The DNA for the CDR3 is TGTGCCAGTCATAGCCCAAAGGGGGCCTACGAGCAGTACTTC. Its protein product is CASHSPKGAYEQYF.

Here the CDR3 DNA reads TGCGCCAGCAGCCAAGAGAGACAGGGCGGCGAGCAGTACTTC. The encoded protein is CASSQERQGGEQYF. The chain recombines TRBV4-1 with TRBJ2-7, with 7 bases aligning to TRBD1. The V and J ends lost 0 bases and 6 bases, in that order; junction bases with no gene match: 5. Germline assignment: CDR1 MGHRA and CDR2 YSYEKL. This CDR3 spans 14 amino acids.

Only one count was recorded for this clone. V and J are TRBV3-1 (or the pseudogene TRBV3-2) and TRBJ2-5; D might be TRBD2 (6 bases). V lost 3 bases and J lost 4, with 21 bases in between. In germline, CDR1 is LGHDT, CDR2 YNNKEL (reference sequence). This CDR3 has 17 residues. The CDR3 here is CASSHRRELSFGETQYF. CDR3 DNA: TGTGCCAGCAGCCATAGACGGGAGCTGTCTTTCGGAGAGACCCAGTACTTC.

This clone occurred once. This sequence joins TRBV4-1 and TRBJ2-1, with 9 nucleotides matching TRBD2. The ends lost 7 bases at V and 5 bases at J; junction bases unmatched: 15. Per germline, CDR1 MGHRA and CDR2 YSYEKL. This CDR3 comprises 17 residues. This CDR3 reads CASTQSSLAGNDNEQFF. CDR3 DNA sequence: TGCGCCAGCACCCAGAGTAGCCTAGCGGGAAACGACAATGAGCAGTTCTTC.

The V gene is TRBV2, the J gene TRBJ1-2; D ambiguous. This CDR3 region has 13 residues. Trimming cost V 4 bases and J 4 bases, with 10 bases left between them. Germline-derived CDR1 and CDR2 are SNHLY and FYNNEI. The DNA for the CDR3 is TGTGCCAGCAGTGGTAGCGAGGGCTATGGCTACACCTTC. Its protein product is CASSGSEGYGYTF.

The rearrangement uses TRBV5-1 and TRBJ1-2; D gene unclear. V was cut by 4 bases and J by 8 bases, with 12 bases left in between. The CDR3 spans 12 residues. Germline CDR1 and CDR2: SGHRS and YFSETQ. The CDR3 region is CASSEGWEGYTF. The CDR3 DNA reads as TGCGCCAGCAGCGAGGGATGGGAGGGCTACACCTTC.

The rearrangement uses TRBV25-1 and TRBJ1-1; 7 bases fit TRBD1. CDR3 size: 12 residues. Per germline, CDR1 MGHDK and CDR2 SYGVNS. Germline trimming cut 6 bases from V and 5 bases from J; bases unmatched to any gene: 3. In DNA, the CDR3 is TGTGCCAGCAGCAGGGGGAGGACTGAAGCTTTCTTT. Protein sequence: CASSRGRTEAFF. Supplemented by reference TRBV25-1 and TRBJ1-1, the full variable domain reads EADIYQTPRYLVIGTGKKITLECSQTMGHDKMYWYQQDPGMELHLIHYSYGVNSTEKGDLSSESTVSRIRTEHFPLTLESARPSHTSQYLCASSRGRTEAFFGQGTRLTVV.

This chain joins TRBV7-9 and TRBJ2-1; D possibly corresponds to TRBD1 (5 bases). V dropped 4 bases and J dropped 2 bases, with 18 bases sitting between them. The CDR3 totals 17 residues. Germline-derived CDR1 and CDR2 are SEHNR and FQNEAQ (reference sequence). The CDR3 loop is CASSSLGQGNTYNEQFF. CDR3 nucleotides: TGTGCCAGCAGCTCGTTGGGCCAGGGAAACACCTACAATGAGCAGTTCTTC.

The gene calls are TRBV1 and TRBJ1-5; TRBD1 was called by the table and not checked on the DNA. TRBV1 is reported as a pseudogene. The CDR3 totals 19 residues. The CDR3 coding sequence is TGCACCAGCAGCCAAGAGTTCGACAGGGCAGGGGTAGGCAATCAGCCCCAGCATTTT. Translation: CTSSQEFDRAGVGNQPQHF.

J is TRBJ1-5 and V is TRBV19; 7 bases agree with TRBD1. Germline values: CDR1 LNHDA, CDR2 SQIVND (reference sequence). The V and J ends lost 7 bases and 4 bases, in that order; junction bases with no gene match: 10. The CDR3 covers 15 residues. The CDR3 coding sequence is TGTGCCAGTATCGAAAGGGCAGGGGGAAATCAGCCCCAGCATTTT. This encodes CASIERAGGNQPQHF. The whole variable domain, filled in from reference TRBV19 and TRBJ1-5, reads DGGITQSPKYLFRKEGQNVTLSCEQNLNHDAMYWYRQDPGQGLRLIYYSQIVNDFQKGDIAEGYSVSREKKESFPLTVTSAQKNPTAFYLCASIERAGGNQPQHFGDGTRLSIL.

This clone came up once. The chain combines TRBV10-3 with TRBJ2-5; unclear D gene. Germline V gives CDR1 ENHRY, CDR2 SYGVKD. The V end was cut by 4 bases, the J end by 3 bases, with 15 bases between. The CDR3 is 15 residues long. The CDR3 coding sequence is TGTGCCATCAGTGTGACGGCTGCGGCAGAAGAGACCCAGTACTTC. Translating it yields CAISVTAAAEETQYF.

DNA for the CDR3: TGTGCCAGCAGTTCACCACCCGGCGGGAGGAGGCACAATAGCAATCAGCCCCAGCATTTT. This codes for CASSSPPGGRRHNSNQPQHF. This sequence joins TRBV28 and TRBJ1-5; D gene unclear. The V end lost 4 bases, the J end lost 0 bases, and 25 bases lay between the germline ends. The germline V gene encodes CDR1 MDHEN and CDR2 SYDVKM. CDR3 length: 20 residues.

The chain combines TRBV18 with TRBJ2-7; D is ambiguous. The V end lost 2 bases, the J end lost 4 bases, and 18 bases lay between the germline ends. This CDR3 has 16 amino acids. Per germline, CDR1 KGHSH and CDR2 LQKENI. The CDR3 is CASSPGKFRGLYEQYF. The CDR3 coding sequence is TGTGCCAGCTCACCAGGTAAATTTAGAGGTCTTTACGAGCAGTACTTC.

J is TRBJ1-2 and V is TRBV5-5; no clear D gene. The V end lost 2 bases, the J end lost 2 bases, and 16 bases lay between the germline ends. CDR1 and CDR2 from the germline V gene are SGHKS and YYEKEE (reference sequence). The CDR3 is 16 residues long. As DNA, the CDR3 is TGTGCCAGCAGCTTTGGTAGTCGGGGAACAAACTATGGCTACACCTTC. It is translated as CASSFGSRGTNYGYTF.

A note on this clone: Relative to the germline gene, one junction end is altered; a read error may explain this. The rearrangement joins TRBV7-9 to TRBJ2-3, with TRBD1 matching 7 bases. The CDR3 has 10 residues. The germline gives CDR1 SEHNR, CDR2 FQNEAQ (reference sequence). The CDR3 region has the DNA TGTGCCAGCAGCTCCCAACAGGGGAATTTT. Amino acid sequence: CASSSQQGNF.

This clone was picked up one time. The chain joins TRBV7-9 to TRBJ1-2; 11 positions match TRBD1. CDR3 size: 18 residues. With V trimmed by 4 bases and J by 2 bases, 12 bases remained unmatched. CDR1 is SEHNR and CDR2 is FQNEAQ in the germline V gene (reference sequence). CDR3 in DNA: TGTGCCAGCAGCTCCTCATGGACAGGGGGCAACCTAAACTATGGCTACACCTTC. Translated, it gives CASSSSWTGGNLNYGYTF.

The chain uses TRBV6-4 and TRBJ2-2; D is perhaps TRBD2 (6 bases). The germline V gene has CDR1 MRHNA and CDR2 SNTAGT. V shed 6 bases and J shed 4 bases, with 15 bases lying between them. The length of the CDR3 is 15 residues. The CDR3 region is CASRNGGGSTGELFF. CDR3 DNA: TGTGCCAGCAGGAATGGGGGAGGAAGCACCGGGGAGCTGTTTTTT.

The chain has TRBV18 and TRBJ1-1; 10 positions agree with TRBD1. With 5 bases clipped from V and 8 bases from J, the junction kept 5 bases outside the gene matches. The CDR3 is made up of 13 amino acids. Germline V gene data show CDR1 as KGHSH and CDR2 as LQKENI. For the CDR3, the DNA is TGTGCCAGCTCAATTCGGGACAGGGGCGAAGCTTTCTTT. This gives the protein CASSIRDRGEAFF.

This sequence joins TRBV10-3 and TRBJ1-5, with 7 nucleotides matching TRBD1. The CDR3 length is 15 residues. The germline CDR1 and CDR2 sequences are ENHRY and SYGVKD. After removal of 4 bases from V and 5 bases from J, the junction contained 8 bases not matched to a gene. This CDR3 is CAISAGTDTDQPQHF. CDR3 coding DNA: TGTGCCATCAGTGCCGGGACAGATACCGATCAGCCCCAGCATTTT.

Notes on this clone: This sample includes further DNA sequences coding for the same CDR3. The chain carries TRBV5-6 and TRBJ1-1; unclear D gene. CDR3 size: 13 residues. From germline, CDR1 is SGHDT and CDR2 YYEEEE. V was cut by 4 bases and J by 0 bases, with 7 bases left in between. CDR3 loop: CASSLELNTEAFF. The CDR3 DNA sequence: TGTGCCAGCAGCCTCGAGTTGAACACTGAAGCTTTCTTT.

The CDR3 is CASSLQQGIREKLFF. CDR3 DNA: TGTGCCAGCAGTTTGCAACAGGGGATACGTGAAAAACTGTTTTTT. This chain uses TRBV28 with TRBJ1-4; 7 bases agree with TRBD1. V gave up 3 bases and J gave up 7 bases; unmatched junction bases: 8. CDR1 and CDR2 from the germline V gene are MDHEN and SYDVKM. The CDR3 is 15 residues long.

The J gene is TRBJ1-6, the V gene TRBV7-3; the match to TRBD1 covers 9 bases. Germline loops: CDR1 SGHTA, CDR2 FQGTGA. After removal of 3 bases from V and 7 bases from J, the junction contained 1 base not matched to a gene. The CDR3 sequence is 14 residues long. In DNA form, the CDR3 reads TGTGCCAGCAGCTTGGGGACAGGGAATTCACCCCTCCACTTT. Amino acids: CASSLGTGNSPLHF.

This chain connects TRBV10-3 to TRBJ2-1; D possibly corresponds to TRBD2 (6 bases). The CDR3 totals 12 residues. The germline gives CDR1 ENHRY, CDR2 SYGVKD. The V gene lost 4 bases and the J gene lost 5 bases, with 6 bases spanning the gap. CDR3 nucleotide sequence: TGTGCCATCAGTGGGACTAACAATGAGCAGTTCTTC. This translates into CAISGTNNEQFF.

The V call is TRBV3-1 (or the pseudogene TRBV3-2), the J call TRBJ2-1; 8 nucleotides agree with TRBD2. This CDR3 has 15 residues. Trimming at V came to 1 base and at J to 4 bases, leaving 3 bases not matched to a gene. Germline-derived CDR1 and CDR2 are LGHDT and YNNKEL (reference sequence). CDR3 amino acids: CASSQGRGAYNEQFF. CDR3 sequence (DNA): TGTGCCAGCAGCCAAGGGCGGGGGGCTTACAATGAGCAGTTCTTC.

V usage is TRBV3-1 (or the pseudogene TRBV3-2) and J usage is TRBJ2-5, with 7 bases aligning to TRBD1. J was trimmed by 7 bases and V by 0 bases; bases with no gene match: 11. Looked up from germline, CDR1 is LGHDT and CDR2 is YNNKEL (reference sequence). The CDR3 has 16 residues. The CDR3 bases are TGTGCCAGCAGCCAAGATAGGGGGCGACTATGGGGGACCCAGTACTTC. Its translation is CASSQDRGRLWGTQYF.

The chain carries TRBV6-2 or TRBV6-3 and TRBJ2-7; tentatively, D is TRBD1 (5 bases). CDR1 is MNHEY, CDR2 SVGEGT, per germline. CDR3 length equals 12 residues. With 4 bases removed from V and 6 bases from J, the gap between germline ends came to 10 bases. In DNA, the CDR3 is TGTGCCAGCAGTTCCTACAGGACCGAGCAGTACTTC. It specifies CASSSYRTEQYF.